Listed below are T cell receptor beta chains from one sample, sequenced in a study of OX40 agonist ivuxolimab in advanced cancers. Assay: immunoSEQ multiplex PCR; the TCRdb copy retains only in-frame clones and omits some. This repertoire shows some 73,000 clones, roughly 85% found once; its top ten account for about 0.78%. The input for sequencing was CD4+ or CD8+ T cells sorted from blood, taken in a trial of the OX40 agonist ivuxolimab. Source of these receptors: an adult with an advanced solid tumor such as melanoma, head and neck, liver or kidney cancer. Both conserved end residues are part of each CDR3.

>TRBV30
CAWDISSGRVSYNEQFF
>TRBV9
CASSPQTEAFF
>TRBV7-9
CASSRHRVEDTQYF
>TRBV11-2
CASSLSRGSYGYTF
>TRBV5-1
CASSLEGTTAAFF
>TRBV15
CATSPPGLSYNEQFF
>TRBV7-2
CASSPSQGARGGYTF
>TRBV7-2
CASTRDTGGSGANVLTF
>TRBV6-6
CASSYSSGYSNQPQHF
>TRBV27
CASSFSAGYEQYF
>TRBV29-1
CSHNQGAGETQYF
>TRBV6-5
CATGTVNEKLFF